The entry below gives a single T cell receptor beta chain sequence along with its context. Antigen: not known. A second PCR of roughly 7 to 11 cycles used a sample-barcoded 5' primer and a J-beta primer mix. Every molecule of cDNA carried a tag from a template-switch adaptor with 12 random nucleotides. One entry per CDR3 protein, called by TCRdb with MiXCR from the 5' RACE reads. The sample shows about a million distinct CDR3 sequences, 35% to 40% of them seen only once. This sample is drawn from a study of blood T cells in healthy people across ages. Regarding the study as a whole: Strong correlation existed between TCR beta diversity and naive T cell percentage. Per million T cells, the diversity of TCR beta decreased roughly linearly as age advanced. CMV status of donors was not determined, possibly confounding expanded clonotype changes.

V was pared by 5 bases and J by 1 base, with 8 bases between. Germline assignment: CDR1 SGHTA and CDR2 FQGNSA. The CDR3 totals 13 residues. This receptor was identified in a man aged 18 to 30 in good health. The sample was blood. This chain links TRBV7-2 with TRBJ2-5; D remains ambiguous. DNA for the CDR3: TGTGCCAGCAGCGCCCCAGTCCAAGAGACCCAGTACTTC. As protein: CASSAPVQETQYF.